The rows below give T cell receptor beta chains drawn from one sample of a study of T-cell memory formation after mild COVID-19. TCRdb re-analysed the 5' RACE reads in MiXCR, keeping a single row per CDR3 protein. In the table there are approximately 210,000 distinct CDR3 sequences, approximately 20% of which are singletons. Sequenced material: PBMCs or a T cell subset sorted from them (not recorded which). These receptors all stem from an adult woman who had mild COVID-19 (a few samples of this study predate the infection). Cell type and time point are not known. CDR3s include the opening cysteine and the closing phenylalanine or tryptophan. Fields, in order: D gene, J gene, V gene, clone size, CDR3 protein, CDR3 DNA. D genes are given only for firm matches. Not every row has a clone size; where given, it reads once, few, many or a size class.

- TRBJ2-7 TRBV12-3/TRBV12-4 few CASRGGQIYEQYF TGTGCCAGCAGAGGGGGACAAATCTACGAGCAGTACTTC
TRBD2 TRBJ2-1 TRBV12-3/TRBV12-4 - CASSLVSGIRNEQFF TGTGCCAGCAGTTTGGTTAGCGGGATCCGCAATGAGCAGTTCTTC
TRBD1 TRBJ1-1 TRBV5-1 - CASRQGARDSRTEAFF TGCGCCAGTCGTCAGGGGGCAAGAGACTCCCGCACTGAAGCTTTCTTT
- TRBJ1-2 TRBV20-1 - CSARSPGEGYTF TGCAGTGCTAGATCTCCCGGGGAAGGCTACACCTTC
TRBD2 TRBJ2-5 TRBV5-1 few CASRPGTSQETQYF TGCGCCAGCAGGCCTGGGACTAGCCAAGAGACCCAGTACTTC
- TRBJ2-7 TRBV5-1 - CASSLAAVTYEQYF TGCGCCAGCAGCTTGGCGGCAGTAACCTACGAGCAGTACTTC
- TRBJ2-2 TRBV15 - CATRPDALTGELFF TGTGCCACCCGCCCGGATGCCCTAACCGGGGAGCTGTTTTTT
- TRBJ2-4 TRBV20-1 few CSASPGNIQYF TGCAGTGCTAGTCCAGGAAACATTCAGTACTTC
- TRBJ2-2 TRBV12-3/TRBV12-4 few CASSFFHTGELFF TGTGCCAGCAGTTTTTTCCACACCGGGGAGCTGTTTTTT
TRBD2 TRBJ2-1 TRBV7-9 - CASSSERGSYNEQFF TGTGCCAGCAGCTCTGAGCGGGGGTCCTACAATGAGCAGTTCTTC
- TRBJ1-1 TRBV12-3/TRBV12-4 - CASSLARGRLNTEAFF TGTGCCAGCAGTTTAGCTAGGGGTAGGCTGAACACTGAAGCTTTCTTT
TRBD2 TRBJ2-2 TRBV7-9 many CASSRLAVNTGELFF TGTGCCAGCAGCCGACTAGCGGTGAACACCGGGGAGCTGTTTTTT
- TRBJ2-3 TRBV24-1 - CATSDLAGTDTQYF TGTGCCACCAGTGATTTAGCCGGCACAGATACGCAGTATTTT
TRBD2 TRBJ2-1 TRBV5-1 few CASSSSGGAGNEQFF TGCGCCAGCAGCTCTAGCGGGGGGGCCGGTAATGAGCAGTTCTTC
TRBD1 TRBJ1-2 TRBV29-1 many CSVGRTGATRGYTF TGCAGCGTTGGAAGGACAGGGGCTACTCGGGGCTACACCTTC
- TRBJ2-1 TRBV6-1 few CASSVGTPSSYNEQFF TGTGCCAGCAGCGTTGGGACACCGAGCTCCTACAATGAGCAGTTCTTC
- TRBJ1-1 TRBV5-4 few CASSFDLNTEAFF TGTGCCAGCAGCTTCGATTTGAACACTGAAGCTTTCTTT
- TRBJ1-2 TRBV5-4 few CASSAPQGKDYGYTF TGTGCCAGCAGCGCCCCCCAGGGGAAGGACTATGGCTACACCTTC
TRBD1 TRBJ2-5 TRBV5-1 few CASSAAWGQPDETQYF TGCGCCAGCAGCGCGGCCTGGGGACAGCCGGACGAGACCCAGTACTTC
- TRBJ2-3 TRBV21-1 - CASSSMGLLVTDTQYF TGTGCCAGCAGCTCAATGGGACTTTTAGTTACAGATACGCAGTATTTT
- TRBJ2-5 TRBV29-1 few CSVDGVEETQYF TGCAGCGTTGATGGGGTAGAAGAGACCCAGTACTTC
TRBD1 TRBJ2-7 TRBV11-2 - CASSFPGQSYEQYF TGTGCCAGCAGCTTTCCGGGACAGAGCTACGAGCAGTACTTC
TRBD1 TRBJ1-4 TRBV7-8 few CASSRGGGRNNEKLFF TGTGCCAGCAGCCGAGGAGGGGGCCGGAATAATGAAAAACTGTTTTTT
TRBD2 TRBJ2-7 TRBV5-1 few CASSRLRGGGNYEQYF TGCGCCAGCAGCCGCCTCCGGGGGGGCGGGAACTACGAGCAGTACTTC
- TRBJ2-7 TRBV27 - CASILDEQYF TGTGCCAGCATTTTAGACGAGCAGTACTTC
- TRBJ2-3 TRBV7-9 many CASRRGQGTDTQYF TGTGCCAGCAGGCGAGGGCAGGGAACAGATACGCAGTATTTT
- TRBJ1-1 TRBV12-3/TRBV12-4 - CASKTALDTEAFF TGTGCCAGCAAAACCGCTTTGGACACTGAAGCTTTCTTT
- TRBJ2-7 TRBV11-2 few CASSLVTGRYEQYF TGTGCCAGCAGCTTAGTAACTGGCAGGTACGAGCAGTACTTC
TRBD1 TRBJ2-7 TRBV7-2 - CASTGGTEQYF TGTGCCAGCACAGGGGGCACCGAGCAGTACTTC
- TRBJ2-7 TRBV6-2/TRBV6-3 - CASSYGHTYEQYF TGTGCCAGCAGTTACGGACATACCTACGAGCAGTACTTC
TRBD1 TRBJ2-5 TRBV5-1 few CASSLVWGQEETQYF TGCGCCAGCAGCTTGGTGTGGGGACAGGAAGAGACCCAGTACTTC
TRBD2 TRBJ2-5 TRBV12-3/TRBV12-4 few CASSPWGGQETQYF TGTGCCAGCAGTCCCTGGGGGGGACAAGAGACCCAGTACTTC
- TRBJ2-7 TRBV4-2 - CASSQDRRGRYYEQYF TGTGCCAGCAGCCAAGATAGGAGGGGCCGTTACTACGAGCAGTACTTC
- TRBJ1-1 TRBV6-2/TRBV6-3 - CASSDNRLKGMAFF TGTGCCAGCAGTGACAATCGGTTAAAGGGGATGGCTTTCTTT
TRBD2 TRBJ2-3 TRBV12-3/TRBV12-4 few CASALAGGITDTQYF TGTGCCAGTGCCCTAGCGGGAGGGATCACAGATACGCAGTATTTT
- TRBJ2-5 TRBV12-3/TRBV12-4 few CASSSTQTQYF TGTGCCAGCAGTTCAACACAGACCCAGTACTTC